Following are 20 T cell receptor beta chains from one sample sequenced in a study of blood T cell repertoires in COVID-19. The data were produced by immunoSEQ multiplex PCR, yet TCRdb's version contains in-frame clones alone and is incomplete. This sample has about 370,000 clones, with roughly nine tenths found just once. The sequencing sample was made of PBMCs or T cells enriched from blood (not recorded which). The source of these receptors is a young man who had recovered from COVID-19.

This chain joins TRBV5-8 and TRBJ2-7; the match to TRBD2 covers 9 bases. This CDR3 comprises 15 residues. V lost 3 bases to trimming and J lost 4 bases; unmatched junction nucleotides: 8. Germline V gene data show CDR1 as SGHTS and CDR2 as YDEGEE. In DNA form, the CDR3 reads TGTGCCAGCAGCTCTGGCAGACTAGCGGTTTACGAGCAGTACTTC. Its protein is CASSSGRLAVYEQYF.

This chain uses TRBV3-1 (or the pseudogene TRBV3-2) with TRBJ1-2; unclear D gene. Germline V gene data show CDR1 as LGHDT and CDR2 as YNNKEL (reference sequence). The CDR3 sequence is 14 residues long. With 3 bases removed from V and 7 bases from J, the gap between germline ends came to 15 bases. The CDR3 loop reads CASSQNQRVGGYTF. For the CDR3, the DNA is TGTGCCAGCAGCCAGAACCAACGGGTTGGTGGCTACACCTTC.

The chain employs TRBV12-3 or TRBV12-4 and TRBJ2-1, with D perhaps matching TRBD1 (5 bases). The germline V and J ends were trimmed by 2 bases and 10 bases, with 9 bases remaining between them. The CDR3 has 12 amino acids. The CDR3 DNA reads TGTGCCAGCAGTTTAACAGGACACGAGCAGTTCTTC. It translates to CASSLTGHEQFF.

The genes are TRBV12-3 or TRBV12-4 and TRBJ1-1; D remains ambiguous. Trimming pared 5 bases from V and 0 bases from J, leaving 7 bases between. The CDR3 covers 13 residues. CDR3 coding DNA: TGTGCCAGCAGTCCCGAGATGAACACTGAAGCTTTCTTT. Its protein is CASSPEMNTEAFF.

The J gene is TRBJ2-2, the V gene TRBV6-5; D gene unclear. This CDR3 comprises 13 residues. Germline-derived CDR1 and CDR2 are MNHEY and SVGAGI. The V and J ends lost 10 bases and 1 base respectively, with 10 bases between them. The CDR3 here is CAIGQRNTGELFF. CDR3 DNA sequence: TGTGCCATTGGTCAGCGGAACACCGGGGAGCTGTTTTTT.

The chain couples TRBV19 to TRBJ1-5; D uncertain. Trimming removed 4 bases at V and 4 bases at J, with 11 bases between. CDR1 LNHDA and CDR2 SQIVND come from the germline V gene (reference sequence). The CDR3 loop spans 14 amino acids. CDR3 coding DNA: TGTGCCAGTAGTAAACAGACACAGAATCAGCCCCAGCATTTT. Translated, it gives CASSKQTQNQPQHF.

This chain links TRBV19 with TRBJ2-7; TRBD2 might be the D (6 bases). The V gene lost 9 bases and the J gene lost 5 bases, with 20 bases spanning the gap. There are 14 residues in the CDR3. The germline CDR1 and CDR2 sequences are LNHDA and SQIVND (reference sequence). The CDR3 region is CASASQWTGDEQYF. CDR3 DNA: TGTGCCAGCGCCAGCCAATGGACGGGGGACGAGCAGTACTTC.

This sequence joins TRBV9 and TRBJ1-1; weak D call: TRBD1 (5 bases). Germline values: CDR1 SGDLS, CDR2 YYNGEE. Trimming removed 0 bases at V and 3 bases at J, with 9 bases between. The CDR3 has 14 amino acids. The CDR3 nucleotides read TGTGCCAGCAGCGTAGGGGGCGGAGACACTGAAGCTTTCTTT. Its translation: CASSVGGGDTEAFF.

In its sample, this clone was seen once. J is TRBJ1-4 and V is TRBV18, with 7 bases identical to TRBD1. The V gene's germline CDR1 is KGHSH and CDR2 LQKENI. CDR3 size: 15 residues. Trimming took 3 bases from V and 7 from J; bases not matched to a gene: 8. The DNA of the CDR3 is TGTGCCAGCTCACCCCAGACAGGGATCGGTGAAAAACTGTTTTTT. Translation gives CASSPQTGIGEKLFF.

V gene TRBV6-2 or TRBV6-3 combines with J gene TRBJ2-1; unclear D gene. Germline loops: CDR1 MNHEY, CDR2 SVGEGT. This CDR3 spans 15 amino acids. Trimming pared 2 bases from V and 0 bases from J, leaving 8 bases between. The CDR3 nucleotides are TGTGCCAGCAGTTACCGAGCCCGCTCCTACAATGAGCAGTTCTTC. This codes for CASSYRARSYNEQFF.

The chain carries TRBV6-1 and TRBJ1-2; D remains unclear. From germline, CDR1 is MNHNS and CDR2 SASEGT. V lost 1 base to trimming and J lost 8 bases, with 14 bases between them. This CDR3 region has 14 residues. The DNA for the CDR3 is TGTGCCAGCAGTGAAGGTAGCCCTCCTTCGGGCTACACCTTC. Translation: CASSEGSPPSGYTF.

The chain has TRBV29-1 and TRBJ2-7; D is unclear. The CDR3 is made up of 11 amino acids. Germline CDR1 reads SQVTM; CDR2 reads ANQGSEA. V lost 3 bases and J 3 bases, leaving 6 bases between the germline ends. CDR3 sequence (DNA): TGCAGCGTTGATCTTAACTACGAGCAGTACTTC. This translates into CSVDLNYEQYF.

J is TRBJ2-1 and V is TRBV28; 7 nucleotides match TRBD2. Germline loops: CDR1 MDHEN, CDR2 SYDVKM. There are 16 residues in the CDR3. Trimming took 4 bases from V and 4 from J; bases not matched to a gene: 10. CDR3 region: CASSSWEGTLYNEQFF. For the CDR3, the DNA is TGTGCCAGCAGTTCCTGGGAGGGGACCTTATACAATGAGCAGTTCTTC.

This chain uses TRBV6-4 with TRBJ1-6, with a possible D match to TRBD1 (5 bases). The CDR3 has 14 amino acids. V gave up 5 bases and J gave up 3 bases, with 8 bases separating them. Per the germline V gene, CDR1 is MRHNA and CDR2 is SNTAGT. CDR3 sequence: CASSTGGYNSPLHF. The DNA for the CDR3 is TGTGCCAGCAGTACGGGGGGCTATAATTCACCCCTCCACTTT.

The chain couples TRBV6-5 to TRBJ1-5; 9 positions agree with TRBD1. This CDR3 region has 14 residues. Germline CDR1 and CDR2: MNHEY and SVGAGI. The ends lost 6 bases at V and 6 bases at J; junction bases unmatched: 6. This chain's CDR3 is CASSGTGRRQPQHF. As DNA, the CDR3 is TGTGCCAGCAGCGGGACAGGGAGACGTCAGCCCCAGCATTTT.

This chain links TRBV19 with TRBJ2-2, with D possibly TRBD2 on 6 matching bases. Germline V gene data show CDR1 as LNHDA and CDR2 as SQIVND (reference sequence). V lost 4 bases to trimming and J lost 1 base, with 13 bases between them. The length of the CDR3 is 16 residues. CDR3 loop: CASSTPGLRNTGELFF. CDR3 DNA: TGTGCCAGTAGTACGCCGGGACTCCGGAACACCGGGGAGCTGTTTTTT.

The chain has TRBV18 and TRBJ2-7, with a weak D call TRBD1 (6 bases). Germline CDR1 reads KGHSH; CDR2 reads LQKENI. CDR3 length: 14 amino acids. Between the trimmed V and J ends, which lost 6 bases and 3 bases, there was a span of 15 bases. CDR3 loop: CASSPGQEYYEQYF. CDR3 in DNA: TGTGCCAGCTCGCCGGGACAAGAATACTACGAGCAGTACTTC.

V usage is TRBV9 and J usage is TRBJ1-3; D possibly corresponds to TRBD1 (6 bases). The CDR3 contains 16 residues. CDR1 and CDR2 (germline): SGDLS, YYNGEE. V lost 3 bases, J lost 0 bases, and 13 bases lay in between. CDR3: CASSGQDVDSGNTIYF. The CDR3 coding sequence is TGTGCCAGCAGCGGACAGGACGTAGACTCTGGAAACACCATATATTTT.

The V gene is TRBV7-9, the J gene TRBJ2-7, with 7 bases identical to TRBD2. CDR1 SEHNR and CDR2 FQNEAQ come from the germline V gene (reference sequence). The V and J ends lost 5 bases and 2 bases, in that order; junction bases with no gene match: 3. CDR3 size: 13 residues. The CDR3 region is CASSTSATYEQYF. CDR3 DNA: TGTGCCAGCAGCACTAGCGCCACCTACGAGCAGTACTTC. Drawing the rest from reference TRBV7-9 and TRBJ2-7, the complete variable domain is DTGVSQNPRHKITKRGQNVTFRCDPISEHNRLYWYRQTLGQGPEFLTYFQNEAQLEKSRLLSDRFSAERPKGSFSTLEIQRTEQGDSAMYLCASSTSATYEQYFGPGTRLTVT.

Turning to this clone: Other DNA sequences of this sample code for an identical CDR3. The chain carries TRBV18 and TRBJ2-7; D might be TRBD1 (6 bases). The germline V gene encodes CDR1 KGHSH and CDR2 LQKENI. CDR3 length: 12 amino acids. V lost 2 bases to trimming and J lost 6 bases, with 8 bases between them. The CDR3: CASSPGGSEQYF. The CDR3 DNA is TGTGCCAGCTCACCAGGGGGCAGCGAGCAGTACTTC.